The clone carrying this TCR beta chain has just one count. Antigen specificity is unknown. The source of the sample is a study of T cell responses to AZD1222 COVID-19 vaccine. The CDR3 runs 14 residues. V was trimmed by 7 bases and J by 4 bases, leaving 17 bases between them. Germline assignment: CDR1 SGHTA and CDR2 FQGNSA. Here immunoSEQ multiplex PCR was the method, and the copy in TCRdb shows in-frame clones only, minus some. Counted here are roughly 69,000 clones, about 80% occurring once; the ten biggest clones make up around 15%. Notes on the study in general: Baseline serology detected seropositivity in only six AZD1222 recipients. No day 14 peak samples; only post-peak repertoires were characterized.

Sequencing was performed on peripheral blood, taken 28 days after the second AZD1222 dose. The clonotype originates from an adult who received the AZD1222 COVID-19 vaccine. J is TRBJ2-7 and V is TRBV7-2, with D tentatively TRBD1 (7 bases). In DNA form, the CDR3 reads TGTGCCAGCACCGCCGGGCCAGGGGGGTACGAGCAGTACTTC. This sequence encodes CASTAGPGGYEQYF. Supplemented by reference TRBV7-2 and TRBJ2-7, the full variable domain reads GAGVSQSPSNKVTEKGKDVELRCDPISGHTALYWYRQSLGQGLEFLIYFQGNSAPDKSGLPSDRFSAERTGGSVSTLTIQRTQQEDSAVYLCASTAGPGGYEQYFGPGTRLTVT.